This entry features one TCR beta chain sequence. Its antigen is still unknown. Per germline, CDR1 LNHNV and CDR2 YYDKDF (reference sequence). V trimming: 5 bases; J trimming: 4 bases; junction bases outside the gene matches: 5. This CDR3 is built from 16 residues. This entry belongs to a study of cytomegalovirus exposure and HLA in healthy donors. Notes on the study in general: Reports described diagnosis of cytomegalovirus status by the classifier as highly specific and sensitive.

Method: immunoSEQ multiplex PCR; TCRdb's copy keeps in-frame clones and lacks some. The table records about 120,000 clones, 85% of them present only once. The chain joins TRBV15 to TRBJ2-3; 14 bases align to TRBD2. The sequenced material came from PBMCs. This TCR was sampled from a woman younger than 45 in good health and CMV-seronegative. This CDR3 reads CATSPGTSGRADTQYF. The DNA for the CDR3 is TGTGCCACCAGCCCTGGGACTAGCGGGAGAGCAGATACGCAGTATTTT.